This is a list of T cell receptor beta chains from one sample in a study of blood T cell repertoires in COVID-19. Assay: immunoSEQ multiplex PCR; the TCRdb copy retains only in-frame clones and omits some. The top ten hold nearly 2% of the sample, which has approximately 450,000 clones, around 90% seen once. The source material was PBMCs or T cells enriched from blood (not recorded which). The receptors stem from a woman aged 18-29 years with acute COVID-19. Each CDR3 is given with its conserved first and last residue. D genes are given only for firm matches. Clone size is shown for a subset of rows, as once, few, many or a class of expanded clone.

D gene	clone size	V gene	J gene	CDR3 DNA	CDR3 protein
-	-	TRBV18	TRBJ1-5	TGTGCCAGCTCAACCGGGGGGGATCAGCCCCAGCATTTT	CASSTGGDQPQHF
TRBD1	-	TRBV14	TRBJ1-2	TGTGCCAGCAGCAGGGGACAGACCTATGGCTACACCTTC	CASSRGQTYGYTF
-	-	TRBV21-1	TRBJ1-1	TGTGCCAGCAGCAAACGTCCGGGGAATCGGGACACTGAAGCTTTCTTT	CASSKRPGNRDTEAFF
-	-	TRBV12-3/TRBV12-4	TRBJ1-1	TGTGCCAGCAGAAACGGTGGTGAAGCTTTCTTT	CASRNGGEAFF
TRBD1	-	TRBV29-1	TRBJ1-2	TGCAGCGCCACGGACAGGAGCTATGGCTACACCTTC	CSATDRSYGYTF
-	-	TRBV7-9	TRBJ1-4	TGTGCCAGCAGCTCAGTGCAGGGTTTTGAAAAACTGTTTTTT	CASSSVQGFEKLFF
-	-	TRBV2	TRBJ2-7	TGTGCCAGCAGACAGGGTTATGAGCAGTACTTC	CASRQGYEQYF
-	-	TRBV2	TRBJ1-2	TGTGCCAGCAGTCGGGGAGGGTGGAATGGCTACACCTTC	CASSRGGWNGYTF
TRBD2	-	TRBV4-3	TRBJ2-3	TGCGCCAGCAGCCAAGGCCTGAGCGGGAGGGTAACAGATACGCAGTATTTT	CASSQGLSGRVTDTQYF
-	-	TRBV19	TRBJ1-1	TGTGCCACCCAGGGGATGAACACTGAAGCTTTCTTT	CATQGMNTEAFF
-	-	TRBV20-1	TRBJ2-1	TGCAGTGCTAAATTTGTCGATGAGCAGTTCTTC	CSAKFVDEQFF
-	-	TRBV4-1	TRBJ1-3	TGCGCCAGCAGCCAAGGTGAGAGCTCTGGAAACACCATATATTTT	CASSQGESSGNTIYF
-	-	TRBV28	TRBJ1-3	TGTGCCAGCAGGCGAGACAGGCTAGTGTCTGGAAACACCATATATTTT	CASRRDRLVSGNTIYF
-	-	TRBV4-3	TRBJ2-7	TGCGCCAGCAGCCAAGATATGGGGCGGCCCGAGCAGTACTTC	CASSQDMGRPEQYF
-	-	TRBV18	TRBJ1-4	TGTGCCAGCTCACGGGCAGAGCACAAGTCTAATGAAAAACTGTTTTTT	CASSRAEHKSNEKLFF
-	-	TRBV7-8	TRBJ1-1	TGTGCCAGCAGCTTAAGCAGGGGAGCTGAAGCTTTCTTT	CASSLSRGAEAFF
-	-	TRBV10-3	TRBJ2-7	TGTGCCATCAGCGACATAACCCCCCCCTACGAGCAGTACTTC	CAISDITPPYEQYF
TRBD1	once	TRBV11-2	TRBJ2-7	TGTGCCAGCAGCCGGGACAGAGAAAGTTACGAGCAGTACTTC	CASSRDRESYEQYF
-	-	TRBV14	TRBJ1-6	TGTGCCAGCAGCCACACAGGCTCGATCCACTTT	CASSHTGSIHF
-	once	TRBV6-2/TRBV6-3	TRBJ1-4	TGTGCCAGCAGTTCCGGGAAGGGAGAAAAACTGTTTTTT	CASSSGKGEKLFF
TRBD2	-	TRBV28	TRBJ2-5	TGTGCCAGCACCTCTCCGGGGGGGCACCGGGAGACCCAGTACTTC	CASTSPGGHRETQYF
TRBD2	-	TRBV6-5	TRBJ2-1	TGTGCCAGCAGTCCGACTAGCGGGGAGCAGTTCTTC	CASSPTSGEQFF
-	-	TRBV27	TRBJ1-6	TGTGCCAGCAGTTTGGCGGACACAGGCTCCTCACCCCTCCACTTT	CASSLADTGSSPLHF
-	-	TRBV27	TRBJ1-5	TGTGCCAGCAGTTACAGATCTCCGAATCAGCCCCAGCATTTT	CASSYRSPNQPQHF
TRBD1	once	TRBV5-6	TRBJ1-2	TGTGCCAGCAGCTTAGGCAGGGGGAATTATGGCTACACCTTC	CASSLGRGNYGYTF
TRBD1	few	TRBV5-1	TRBJ1-2	TGCGCCAGCAGCTTACAGGGGGACCGTGGCTACACCTTC	CASSLQGDRGYTF
-	-	TRBV6-5	TRBJ2-7	TGTGCCAGCAGTTACTCGAGCGGCTCCCCCGAGCAGTACTTC	CASSYSSGSPEQYF
-	-	TRBV9	TRBJ2-5	TGTGCCAGCAGCGTAGGGGGGGTCGAAGAGACCCAGTACTTC	CASSVGGVEETQYF
TRBD2	-	TRBV18	TRBJ2-7	TGTGCCAGCTCACCGGGGGTCCCGGGACTAGCGGGGGCGGCCCAGAACGAGCAGTACTTC	CASSPGVPGLAGAAQNEQYF
-	-	TRBV5-1	TRBJ2-2	TGCGCCAGCAGCTCGGGGAACACCGGGGAGCTGTTTTTT	CASSSGNTGELFF
-	-	TRBV20-1	TRBJ1-6	TGCAGTGCTAGTAATGTCCGAGGCAATTCACCCCTCCACTTT	CSASNVRGNSPLHF
TRBD2	-	TRBV7-2	TRBJ2-2	TGTGCCAGCAGCTTAGCGCCTAGCGGGAACACCGGGGAGCTGTTTTTT	CASSLAPSGNTGELFF
-	few	TRBV4-2	TRBJ1-1	TGTGCCAGCACCCAAGGCAGGGACACTGAAGCTTTCTTT	CASTQGRDTEAFF
-	-	TRBV29-1	TRBJ2-5	TGCAGCGGCACAGGCCTCCAAGAGACCCAGTACTTC	CSGTGLQETQYF
TRBD2	-	TRBV9	TRBJ2-4	TGTGCCAGCAGCCCGCTCGGGGGGGCCCAACAAAACATTCAGTACTTC	CASSPLGGAQQNIQYF
-	-	TRBV3-1/TRBV3-2	TRBJ2-7	TGTGCCAGCAGCCCGGGAGCCTACGAGCAGTACTTC	CASSPGAYEQYF
TRBD1	-	TRBV2	TRBJ1-4	TGTGCCAGCACTACCCGCAGGGGGCCTGAAAAACTGTTTTTT	CASTTRRGPEKLFF
-	-	TRBV6-2/TRBV6-3	TRBJ2-1	TGTGCCAGCAGCTACTCGGGGAGGCGGGGCGGTGAGCAGTTCTTC	CASSYSGRRGGEQFF
TRBD2	-	TRBV15	TRBJ2-1	TGTGCCACCAGCAGAGATCCGGCGGGGGGCTCTGAGCAGTTCTTC	CATSRDPAGGSEQFF